The 27 T cell receptor beta chains listed next were all sequenced from one sample in a study of T-cell memory formation after mild COVID-19. TCRdb analysed the 5' RACE reads with MiXCR anew, one entry per CDR3 protein. Of more than 250,000 distinct CDR3 sequences in the sample, 15% to 20% were seen once. Sequencing input: PBMCs or a T cell subset sorted from them (not recorded which). The receptors were gathered from a man between 18 and 29 years old who had mild COVID-19 (a few samples of this study predate the infection). Cell type and time point are not known.

This clonotype was counted between two and nine times. This chain connects TRBV4-1 to TRBJ1-2; perhaps TRBD1 as D (6 bases). Germline loops: CDR1 MGHRA, CDR2 YSYEKL. Deletions cut 0 bases from V and 2 bases from J, with 13 bases between. The length of the CDR3 is 16 residues. The DNA of the CDR3 is TGCGCCAGCAGCCAAGAATTGAAAGGGACAAACTATGGCTACACCTTC. Its protein is CASSQELKGTNYGYTF.

This clonotype was recorded a few times. The V and J genes are TRBV18 and TRBJ2-2; D unresolved. The CDR3 covers 12 residues. Trimming shortened V by 3 bases and J by 6 bases, and 5 bases separated the two germline ends. CDR1 KGHSH and CDR2 LQKENI come from the germline V gene. The CDR3 reads CASSPTAGELFF. CDR3 nucleotides: TGTGCCAGCTCACCTACAGCCGGGGAGCTGTTTTTT.

This chain's CDR3 is CASSLVAASETQYF. The CDR3 DNA reads TGTGCCAGCAGCTTAGTTGCTGCCTCCGAGACCCAGTACTTC. V and J are TRBV7-9 and TRBJ2-5; D is ambiguous. Germline assignment: CDR1 SEHNR and CDR2 FQNEAQ (reference sequence). This CDR3 has 14 amino acids. The V and J ends lost 1 base and 5 bases respectively, with 11 bases between them.

The chain is built from TRBV4-3 and TRBJ1-5, with D unresolved. V was trimmed by 0 bases and J by 7 bases, leaving 7 bases between them. The CDR3 loop spans 13 amino acids. Germline lookup yields CDR1 LGHNA and CDR2 YSLEER. The CDR3 DNA reads TGCGCCAGCAGCCAAGAGGAGGGCCAGCCCCAGCATTTT. It translates to CASSQEEGQPQHF.

V is TRBV10-3 and J is TRBJ1-5; D gene unclear. Trimming removed 3 bases at V and 7 bases at J, with 13 bases between. This CDR3 has 14 amino acids. The germline gives CDR1 ENHRY, CDR2 SYGVKD. CDR3 sequence: CAISDRQDGQPQHF. The CDR3 DNA is TGTGCCATCAGTGACCGGCAGGACGGGCAGCCCCAGCATTTT.

This clonotype was picked up a small number of times. The chain employs TRBV20-1 and TRBJ2-5; D is ambiguous. The CDR3 length is 10 residues. CDR1 DFQATT and CDR2 SNEGSKA come from the germline V gene (reference sequence). V lost 7 bases and J 2 bases, leaving 5 bases between the germline ends. DNA of the CDR3: TGCAGTGGCCGACAAGAGACCCAGTACTTC. Protein product: CSGRQETQYF.

The chain is built from TRBV29-1 and TRBJ2-7; the D gene could be TRBD1 or TRBD2 (5 bases each). Germline V gene sequence: CDR1 SQVTM, CDR2 ANQGSEA. V lost 7 bases to trimming and J lost 7 bases, with 14 bases between them. The CDR3 has 11 amino acids. The CDR3 region has the DNA TGCAGCGCGGTGGTTGGGACGGAGCAGTACGTC. Translation gives CSAVVGTEQYV.

This chain connects TRBV18 to TRBJ1-4; D gene ambiguous. The germline gives CDR1 KGHSH, CDR2 LQKENI. Deletions cut 3 bases from V and 0 bases from J, with 8 bases between. The CDR3 contains 15 residues. This CDR3 reads CASSPIGATNEKLFF. CDR3 DNA: TGTGCCAGCTCACCCATCGGTGCAACTAATGAAAAACTGTTTTTT.

The chain combines TRBV21-1 with TRBJ2-6; the table's TRBD2 call for D was not verified on the DNA. TRBV21-1 corresponds to a pseudogene. CDR3 length equals 17 residues. CDR3 protein: CASSPPDGPSGANVLTF. The CDR3 DNA follows: TGTGCCAGCAGCCCTCCGGACGGTCCCTCTGGGGCCAACGTCCTGACTTTC.

This clonotype was seen only a few times. This sequence joins TRBV28 and TRBJ2-2; 8 bases agree with TRBD1. The CDR3 sequence is 13 residues long. Germline loops: CDR1 MDHEN, CDR2 SYDVKM. V gave up 6 bases and J gave up 6 bases; unmatched junction bases: 3. The CDR3 DNA follows: TGTGCCAGCAGGGAACAGGGGGCCGGGGAGCTGTTTTTT. Translation gives CASREQGAGELFF.

The chain couples TRBV15 to TRBJ2-7, with 7 bases identical to TRBD2. Germline values: CDR1 LNHNV, CDR2 YYDKDF (reference sequence). This CDR3 comprises 16 residues. Trimming removed 1 base from V and 1 base from J; junction bases left unmatched: 7. The CDR3 is CATSRGPREGSYEQYF. The CDR3 bases are TGTGCCACCAGCAGAGGACCGAGGGAGGGGTCCTACGAGCAGTACTTC. Based on the CDR3 plus reference TRBV15 and TRBJ2-7, the full variable domain is DAMVIQNPRYQVTQFGKPVTLSCSQTLNHNVMYWYQQKSSQAPKLLFHYYDKDFNNEADTPDNFQSRRPNTSFCFLDIRSPGLGDTAMYLCATSRGPREGSYEQYFGPGTRLTVT.

This clonotype occurred many times. The CDR3 coding sequence is TGTGCCAGCAGTTACAAGGCGGGGGCATACAATGAGCAGTTCTTC. This translates into CASSYKAGAYNEQFF. J is TRBJ2-1 and V is TRBV6-2 or TRBV6-3; D is possibly TRBD2 (7 bases). The V end lost 2 bases, the J end lost 4 bases, and 12 bases lay between the germline ends. The germline V gene has CDR1 MNHEY and CDR2 SVGEGT. This CDR3 region has 15 residues.

This clonotype was counted a few times. The V call is TRBV7-2, the J call TRBJ2-4; no clear D gene. Trimming removed 5 bases at V and 0 bases at J, with 23 bases between. The germline gives CDR1 SGHTA, CDR2 FQGNSA. The CDR3 loop spans 19 amino acids. In nucleotides, the CDR3 is TGTGCCAGCAGCACCCCCTCCGCGGCAGGCACGTTAGCCAAAAACATTCAGTACTTC. It specifies CASSTPSAAGTLAKNIQYF.

There are a few counts of this clonotype. This chain connects TRBV4-2 to TRBJ2-7, with D uncertain. CDR1 and CDR2 (germline): LGHNA, YNFKEQ. Trimming cost V 6 bases and J 3 bases, with 12 bases left between them. The CDR3 length is 13 residues. In DNA, the CDR3 is TGTGCCAGCAGTCCCTATACCGGCTACGAGCAGTACTTC. As protein: CASSPYTGYEQYF.

This clonotype was detected a few times. The V and J genes are TRBV4-2 and TRBJ2-2; D may correspond to TRBD1 or TRBD2 (5 bases each). In germline, CDR1 is LGHNA, CDR2 YNFKEQ. V dropped 1 base and J dropped 3 bases, with 18 bases sitting between them. CDR3 length: 18 amino acids. The CDR3 is CASSQVVRGEGDTGELFF. In DNA form, the CDR3 reads TGTGCCAGCAGCCAAGTGGTGAGGGGAGAGGGAGACACCGGGGAGCTGTTTTTT.

This clonotype occurred a few times. V and J are TRBV9 and TRBJ2-7; D unresolved. This CDR3 spans 15 amino acids. Germline assignment: CDR1 SGDLS and CDR2 YYNGEE. Trimming removed 0 bases at V and 1 base at J, with 11 bases between. The CDR3 reads CASSVEGKWSYEQYV. The CDR3 DNA reads as TGTGCCAGCAGCGTAGAAGGGAAGTGGTCCTACGAGCAGTACGTC.

This chain uses TRBV5-5 with TRBJ2-5; TRBD2 matches 10 bases. The V gene's germline CDR1 is SGHKS and CDR2 YYEKEE (reference sequence). With 3 bases clipped from V and 5 bases from J, the junction kept 10 bases outside the gene matches. CDR3 size: 16 residues. In DNA form, the CDR3 reads TGTGCCAGCAGCTGGCGCAGCGGGGGGGCCCACGAGACCCAGTACTTC. Translating it yields CASSWRSGGAHETQYF. The full variable domain, with the rest looked up from reference TRBV5-5 and TRBJ2-5, is DAGVTQSPTHLIKTRGQQVTLRCSPISGHKSVSWYQQVLGQGPQFIFQYYEKEERGRGNFPDRFSARQFPNYSSELNVNALLLGDSALYLCASSWRSGGAHETQYFGPGTRLLVL.

V usage is TRBV6-2 or TRBV6-3 and J usage is TRBJ2-2; D is uncertain. V gave up 0 bases and J gave up 7 bases, with 9 bases separating them. Germline CDR1 is MNHEY and CDR2 is SVGEGT. This CDR3 region has 14 residues. CDR3 coding DNA: TGTGCCAGCAGTTACTCACGGCAGGTCGGGGAGCTGTTTTTT. It translates to CASSYSRQVGELFF.

V usage is TRBV9 and J usage is TRBJ1-3; D gene ambiguous. The CDR3 contains 12 residues. V dropped 3 bases and J dropped 4 bases, with 5 bases sitting between them. Germline V gives CDR1 SGDLS, CDR2 YYNGEE. The CDR3 coding sequence is TGTGCCAGCAGCGCCCTAGGAAACACCATATATTTT. Its protein product is CASSALGNTIYF.

This rearrangement joins TRBV6-2 or TRBV6-3 to TRBJ1-1; D gene uncertain. In germline, CDR1 is MNHEY, CDR2 SVGEGT. The CDR3 spans 14 residues. The V and J ends lost 1 base and 1 base respectively, with 7 bases between them. The DNA for the CDR3 is TGTGCCAGCAGTTACTTTTTCGGGAACACTGAAGCTTTCTTT. Amino acids: CASSYFFGNTEAFF.

This clonotype was seen more than once but under ten times. The chain is built from TRBV5-1 and TRBJ2-3; TRBD2 might be the D (5 bases). Germline V gene data show CDR1 as SGHRS and CDR2 as YFSETQ. V was pared by 1 base and J by 4 bases, with 7 bases between. This CDR3 contains 13 residues. The CDR3 sequence is CASSLMRADTQYF. CDR3 sequence (DNA): TGCGCCAGCAGCTTGATGAGGGCAGATACGCAGTATTTT.

The table lists this clonotype with a few counts. V usage is TRBV12-3 or TRBV12-4 and J usage is TRBJ2-3; 8 nucleotides agree with TRBD1. V lost 2 bases, J lost 3 bases, and 4 bases stayed unmatched. This CDR3 is built from 15 residues. The CDR3 nucleotides read TGTGCCAGCAGTTTACAGGGGGCGATGACAGATACGCAGTATTTT. Its translation is CASSLQGAMTDTQYF.

Comments on this clonotype: A much bigger clone sits one base away, suggesting this may be a read error. The rearrangement joins TRBV7-2 to TRBJ2-2; 9 bases map to TRBD1. The V gene's germline CDR1 is SGHTA and CDR2 FQGNSA. The CDR3 contains 15 residues. Here the CDR3 DNA reads TGTGCCAGCAGCTCGGGACAGGGTAACACCGGGGATCTGTTTTTT. This encodes CASSSGQGNTGDLFF.

This clonotype has only a few counts. The chain recombines TRBV29-1 with TRBJ1-2; D remains ambiguous. The germline gives CDR1 SQVTM, CDR2 ANQGSEA. This CDR3 is built from 11 residues. Trimming shortened V by 4 bases and J by 7 bases, and 10 bases separated the two germline ends. The CDR3 nucleotides read TGCAGCGTTGTGTACTGGGGTGGCTACACCTTC. The encoded protein is CSVVYWGGYTF.

This clonotype was picked up many times. The rearrangement joins TRBV6-5 to TRBJ1-1; no clear D gene. This CDR3 contains 15 residues. Germline lookup yields CDR1 MNHEY and CDR2 SVGAGI. V was shortened by 4 bases and J by 1 base, with 13 bases between the two germline ends. This chain's CDR3 is CASSFSPLGNTEAFF. The CDR3 nucleotides read TGTGCCAGCAGTTTTTCCCCGTTGGGGAACACTGAAGCTTTCTTT.

A few counts support this clonotype. The chain employs TRBV5-1 and TRBJ1-5, with a tentative D call TRBD1 (5 bases). The CDR3 spans 14 residues. Trimming removed 2 bases from V and 5 bases from J, with 11 bases in between. Germline V lookup: CDR1 SGHRS, CDR2 YFSETQ. CDR3 loop: CASSFSGADQPQHF. The CDR3 DNA is TGCGCCAGCAGCTTCAGTGGGGCAGATCAGCCCCAGCATTTT. The complete variable domain, with remaining parts taken from reference TRBV5-1 and TRBJ1-5, reads KAGVTQTPRYLIKTRGQQVTLSCSPISGHRSVSWYQQTPGQGLQFLFEYFSETQRNKGNFPGRFSGRQFSNSRSEMNVSTLELGDSALYLCASSFSGADQPQHFGDGTRLSIL.

This sequence joins TRBV6-5 and TRBJ1-4, with D uncertain. The germline V gene encodes CDR1 MNHEY and CDR2 SVGAGI. The CDR3 contains 15 residues. V lost 5 bases and J 2 bases, leaving 12 bases between the germline ends. The CDR3: CASSKLTPTNEKLFF. The CDR3 DNA reads as TGTGCCAGCAGTAAATTGACCCCCACTAATGAAAAACTGTTTTTT.